Below, 24 T cell receptor beta chains from the same sample are listed, as sequenced in a study of siplizumab effects on memory and regulatory T cells. The repertoire was sequenced with immunoSEQ multiplex PCR; TCRdb's copy has only in-frame clones and lacks some. The profile shows over 70,000 clones, just under 95% of them singletons. The sample taken for sequencing was CD8+ T cells sorted from blood. Receptors were obtained from a human donor in good health.

The V and J genes are TRBV9 and TRBJ1-1; no definite D call. Germline CDR1 and CDR2: SGDLS and YYNGEE. There are 14 residues in the CDR3. With 0 bases removed from V and 7 bases from J, the gap between germline ends came to 13 bases. CDR3 DNA: TGTGCCAGCAGCGTAGATGGGCGGCCGATTGAAGCTTTCTTT. Amino acids: CASSVDGRPIEAFF.

The rearrangement uses TRBV28 and TRBJ1-6, with TRBD1 matching over 7 bases. J was trimmed by 4 bases and V by 3 bases; bases with no gene match: 6. Germline V lookup: CDR1 MDHEN, CDR2 SYDVKM. The CDR3 spans 16 residues. CDR3 sequence (DNA): TGTGCCAGCAGTTTGTCCACACAGGGGTATAATTCACCCCTCCACTTT. This codes for CASSLSTQGYNSPLHF.

V and J are TRBV5-4 and TRBJ1-1; the match to TRBD1 covers 7 bases. This CDR3 region has 15 residues. The J segment lost 1 base and the V segment lost 3 bases, leaving 6 bases of the junction unmatched. Per the germline V gene, CDR1 is SGHNT and CDR2 is YYREEE (reference sequence). CDR3 region: CASSSQTGANTEAFF. CDR3 coding DNA: TGTGCCAGCAGCTCGCAAACAGGGGCGAACACTGAAGCTTTCTTT. The full variable domain, its missing parts supplied by reference TRBV5-4 and TRBJ1-1, is ETGVTQSPTHLIKTRGQQVTLRCSSQSGHNTVSWYQQALGQGPQFIFQYYREEENGRGNFPPRFSGLQFPNYSSELNVNALELDDSALYLCASSSQTGANTEAFFGQGTRLTVV.

The V and J genes are TRBV25-1 and TRBJ1-1; the D gene is possibly TRBD1 (5 bases). The CDR3 loop spans 11 amino acids. Germline V gene lookup returns CDR1 MGHDK and CDR2 SYGVNS. The germline V and J ends were trimmed by 8 bases and 7 bases, with 11 bases remaining between them. CDR3 coding DNA: TGTGCCAGCGGGAGGGGAGGTGAAGCTTTCTTT. Its translation: CASGRGGEAFF. The full variable domain, rest sourced from reference TRBV25-1 and TRBJ1-1, is EADIYQTPRYLVIGTGKKITLECSQTMGHDKMYWYQQDPGMELHLIHYSYGVNSTEKGDLSSESTVSRIRTEHFPLTLESARPSHTSQYLCASGRGGEAFFGQGTRLTVV.

J is TRBJ1-1 and V is TRBV27; 8 bases line up with TRBD1. The germline CDR1 and CDR2 sequences are MNHEY and SMNVEV (reference sequence). V dropped 6 bases and J dropped 4; count of bases not matched to a gene: 13. The CDR3 loop spans 16 amino acids. As DNA, the CDR3 is TGTGCCAGCAGCCGATCCTTTAGGACAGGGTTCACTGAAGCTTTCTTT. This gives the protein CASSRSFRTGFTEAFF.

This chain connects TRBV7-9 to TRBJ2-7, with a tentative D call TRBD1 (7 bases). V lost 5 bases and J 6 bases, leaving 17 bases between the germline ends. The CDR3 runs to 14 residues. The germline V gene has CDR1 SEHNR and CDR2 FQNEAQ (reference sequence). The CDR3 loop reads CASSPLSGGSEQYF. The CDR3 DNA reads as TGTGCCAGCAGCCCCCTCTCAGGGGGGAGCGAGCAGTACTTC.

The genes are TRBV5-1 and TRBJ2-3; TRBD1 matches at 7 bases. CDR1 is SGHRS and CDR2 is YFSETQ in the germline V gene. The CDR3 loop spans 18 amino acids. The V segment lost 3 bases and the J segment 2 bases; nucleotides outside the gene matches: 15. CDR3 sequence reads: CASSSYLLTGTVTDTQYF. In DNA, the CDR3 is TGCGCCAGCAGCTCCTACCTCCTGACAGGGACAGTCACAGATACGCAGTATTTT.

By proportion, this clone is medium-sized. The rearrangement joins TRBV11-2 to TRBJ1-5, with D tentatively TRBD1 (6 bases). The length of the CDR3 is 14 residues. In germline, CDR1 is SGHAT, CDR2 FQNNGV. V was pared by 4 bases and J by 4 bases, with 11 bases between. CDR3 sequence reads: CASSSGHINQPQHF. Written as DNA, the CDR3 is TGTGCCAGCAGCTCGGGACACATAAATCAGCCCCAGCATTTT.

The rearrangement uses TRBV7-8 and TRBJ2-1; D unclear. Germline V lookup: CDR1 SGHVS, CDR2 FQNEAQ. CDR3 length: 14 residues. Trimming removed 2 bases from V and 3 bases from J, with 8 bases in between. The CDR3 DNA follows: TGTGCCAGCAGCTTAACAGCGATCTACAATGAGCAGTTCTTC. Encoded protein: CASSLTAIYNEQFF.

The chain employs TRBV9 and TRBJ1-1, with 11 bases identical to TRBD1. This CDR3 comprises 16 residues. CDR1 is SGDLS, CDR2 YYNGEE, per germline. J gave up 10 bases and V 3 bases, and 14 bases lay outside the gene matches. In nucleotides, the CDR3 is TGTGCCAGCAGCGATCAAAAGGACAGGGGGCTTCATGCAGCTTTCTTT. Translation: CASSDQKDRGLHAAFF.

The chain links TRBV4-1 to TRBJ2-7, with 7 bases matching TRBD2. This CDR3 region has 18 residues. Trimming at V came to 5 bases and at J to 1 base, leaving 17 bases not matched to a gene. CDR1 is MGHRA and CDR2 is YSYEKL in the germline V gene. CDR3 residues: CASSKVAEGGRGSYEQYF. Written as DNA, the CDR3 is TGCGCCAGCAGCAAGGTGGCAGAAGGCGGGAGAGGGTCCTACGAGCAGTACTTC.

The chain's CDR3 is CASTPATWGSNEQYF. In DNA, the CDR3 is TGTGCCAGCACTCCCGCGACTTGGGGTTCGAACGAGCAGTACTTC. The V call is TRBV11-2, the J call TRBJ2-7, with D uncertain. Germline CDR1 and CDR2: SGHAT and FQNNGV. The CDR3 is made up of 15 amino acids. Between the trimmed V and J ends, which lost 7 bases and 5 bases, there was a span of 21 bases.

The chain has TRBV27 and TRBJ1-1; D possibly corresponds to TRBD1 (6 bases). CDR1 MNHEY and CDR2 SMNVEV come from the germline V gene (reference sequence). V lost 4 bases to trimming and J lost 1 base, with 13 bases between them. The CDR3 is 15 amino acids. CDR3 DNA sequence: TGTGCCAGCAGTTCCGTGGGGGGGGCGAACACTGAAGCTTTCTTT. Translating it yields CASSSVGGANTEAFF.

The chain uses TRBV5-1 and TRBJ1-2, with D perhaps matching TRBD1 (5 bases). CDR3 length equals 13 residues. The V gene's germline CDR1 is SGHRS and CDR2 YFSETQ. The germline V and J ends were trimmed by 5 bases and 8 bases, with 16 bases remaining between them. The CDR3 region is CASRPGQGGGYTF. The CDR3 DNA follows: TGCGCCAGCAGACCGGGTCAGGGTGGAGGCTACACCTTC.

The rearrangement joins TRBV29-1 to TRBJ2-7; D may be TRBD2 (5 bases). Germline CDR1 reads SQVTM; CDR2 reads ANQGSEA. Trimming cost V 1 base and J 2 bases, with 12 bases left between them. The CDR3 runs 14 residues. The CDR3 region has the DNA TGCAGCGTTGAAGGGACGGACGGGACCTACGAGCAGTACTTC. Protein sequence: CSVEGTDGTYEQYF.

The sample holds one count of this clone. This chain connects TRBV21-1 to TRBJ2-5; TRBD1, the table's D call, lacks a check against the DNA. TRBV21-1 has pseudogene status. The CDR3 extends over 19 amino acids. This chain's CDR3 is CASSNYWGQPGRLQETQYF. The CDR3 DNA follows: TGTGCCAGCAGCAACTATTGGGGACAGCCCGGAAGGTTACAAGAGACCCAGTACTTC.

This chain links TRBV27 with TRBJ2-3; 10 bases are a match to TRBD2. This CDR3 comprises 15 residues. The trim removed 6 bases at V and 2 bases at J, leaving 5 bases unmatched. The V gene's germline CDR1 is MNHEY and CDR2 SMNVEV (reference sequence). The CDR3 region is CASSRTSGFTDTQYF. Written as DNA, the CDR3 is TGTGCCAGCAGCCGGACTAGCGGCTTCACAGATACGCAGTATTTT.

Note on this clone: A read error may produce the germline difference seen at one junction end. The rearrangement uses TRBV5-4 and TRBJ2-1, with 8 bases fitting TRBD2. In germline, CDR1 is SGHNT, CDR2 YYREEE (reference sequence). This CDR3 is 11 amino acids long. The CDR3 DNA follows: TGTGCCAGCAGCTTTGGACTAGCTAAGGTCTTC. Its translation is CASSFGLAKVF. The full variable domain, with the rest looked up from reference TRBV5-4 and TRBJ2-1, is ETGVTQSPTHLIKTRGQQVTLRCSSQSGHNTVSWYQQALGQGPQFIFQYYREEENGRGNFPPRFSGLQFPNYSSELNVNALELDDSALYLCASSFGLAKVFGPGTRLTVL.

The chain combines TRBV7-8 with TRBJ2-7; D unclear. V lost 0 bases, J lost 4 bases, and 4 bases lay in between. The CDR3 runs to 12 residues. CDR1 and CDR2 from the germline V gene are SGHVS and FQNEAQ. The CDR3 loop reads CASSLARYEQYF. The CDR3 coding sequence is TGTGCCAGCAGCTTAGCCCGGTACGAGCAGTACTTC.

The genes are TRBV2 and TRBJ1-2, with TRBD1 as a possible D gene (6 bases). V was trimmed by 0 bases and J by 7 bases, leaving 9 bases between them. The CDR3 totals 13 residues. The germline V gene has CDR1 SNHLY and CDR2 FYNNEI. The chain's CDR3 is CASSEAGGAGYTF. The DNA for the CDR3 is TGTGCCAGCAGTGAAGCGGGGGGCGCTGGCTACACCTTC.

The chain links TRBV14 to TRBJ1-2; tentatively, D is TRBD1 (6 bases). The germline CDR1 and CDR2 sequences are SGHDN and FVKESK. The CDR3 has 14 residues. Trimming stripped 4 bases from V and 6 bases from J, with 15 bases between. In DNA, the CDR3 is TGTGCCAGCAGCCTTGCCGGGGGCCTGGATGGCTACACCTTC. It specifies CASSLAGGLDGYTF.

This clone appeared once. The chain links TRBV7-9 to TRBJ2-1, with TRBD2 identical over 8 bases. Unmatched junction bases numbered 5, after V lost 5 bases and J lost 5 bases. From germline, CDR1 is SEHNR and CDR2 FQNEAQ (reference sequence). The CDR3 contains 14 residues. This chain's CDR3 is CASSLREGDNEQFF. In nucleotides, the CDR3 is TGTGCCAGCAGCCTACGGGAGGGCGACAATGAGCAGTTCTTC.

The chain couples TRBV5-4 to TRBJ2-7, with a tentative D call TRBD1 (5 bases). Trimming left V 0 bases short and J 3 bases short, with 10 bases between. The CDR3 contains 14 residues. Germline CDR1 and CDR2: SGHNT and YYREEE (reference sequence). This CDR3 is CASSLEGMGYEQYF. The CDR3, as DNA: TGTGCCAGCAGCTTGGAGGGGATGGGCTACGAGCAGTACTTC. Looking up the rest from reference TRBV5-4 and TRBJ2-7 gives the full variable domain: ETGVTQSPTHLIKTRGQQVTLRCSSQSGHNTVSWYQQALGQGPQFIFQYYREEENGRGNFPPRFSGLQFPNYSSELNVNALELDDSALYLCASSLEGMGYEQYFGPGTRLTVT.

The rearrangement joins TRBV13 to TRBJ1-4; D might be TRBD1 (6 bases). Germline V CDR1 and CDR2: PRHDT, FYEKMQ (reference sequence). This CDR3 spans 12 amino acids. Trimming stripped 6 bases from V and 10 bases from J, with 12 bases between. DNA for the CDR3: TGTGCCAGCAGAAAGGAGGGGGGAAAACTGTTTTTT. As protein: CASRKEGGKLFF. Variable domain in full (rest from reference TRBV13 and TRBJ1-4): AAGVIQSPRHLIKEKRETATLKCYPIPRHDTVYWYQQGPGQDPQFLISFYEKMQSDKGSIPDRFSAQQFSDYHSELNMSSLELGDSALYFCASRKEGGKLFFGSGTQLSVL.